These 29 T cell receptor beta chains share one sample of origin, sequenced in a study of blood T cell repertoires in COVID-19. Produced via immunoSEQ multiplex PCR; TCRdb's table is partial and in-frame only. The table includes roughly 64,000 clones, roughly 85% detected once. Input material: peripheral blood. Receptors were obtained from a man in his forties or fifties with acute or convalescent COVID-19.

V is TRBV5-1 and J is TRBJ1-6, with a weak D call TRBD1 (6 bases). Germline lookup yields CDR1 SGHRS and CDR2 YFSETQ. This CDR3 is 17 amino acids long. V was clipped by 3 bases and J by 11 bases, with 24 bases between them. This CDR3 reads CASSSTPGTRSLPPLHF. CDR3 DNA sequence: TGCGCCAGCAGCTCGACACCGGGGACAAGGTCGCTTCCACCCCTCCACTTT.

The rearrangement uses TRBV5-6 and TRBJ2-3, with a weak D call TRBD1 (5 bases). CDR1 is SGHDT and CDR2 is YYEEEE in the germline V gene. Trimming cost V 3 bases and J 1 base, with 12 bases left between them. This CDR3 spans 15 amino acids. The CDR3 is CASSYVQGGTDTQYF. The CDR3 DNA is TGTGCCAGCAGCTACGTGCAGGGCGGCACAGATACGCAGTATTTT.

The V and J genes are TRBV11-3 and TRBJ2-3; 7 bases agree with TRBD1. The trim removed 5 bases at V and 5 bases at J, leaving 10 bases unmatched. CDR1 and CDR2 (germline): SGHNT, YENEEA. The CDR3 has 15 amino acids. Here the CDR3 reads CASSLEGAKGDTQYF. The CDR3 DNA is TGTGCCAGCAGCCTTGAGGGGGCCAAGGGAGATACGCAGTATTTT. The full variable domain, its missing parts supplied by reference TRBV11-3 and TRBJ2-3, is EAGVVQSPRYKIIEKKQPVAFWCNPISGHNTLYWYLQNLGQGPELLIRYENEEAVDDSQLPKDRFSAERLKGVDSTLKIQPAELGDSAVYLCASSLEGAKGDTQYFGPGTRLTVL.

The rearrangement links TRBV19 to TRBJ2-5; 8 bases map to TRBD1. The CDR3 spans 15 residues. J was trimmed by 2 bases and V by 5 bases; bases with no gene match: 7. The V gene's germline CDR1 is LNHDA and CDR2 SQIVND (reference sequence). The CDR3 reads CASSQQGGSQETQYF. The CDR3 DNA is TGTGCCAGTAGTCAACAGGGGGGATCACAAGAGACCCAGTACTTC.

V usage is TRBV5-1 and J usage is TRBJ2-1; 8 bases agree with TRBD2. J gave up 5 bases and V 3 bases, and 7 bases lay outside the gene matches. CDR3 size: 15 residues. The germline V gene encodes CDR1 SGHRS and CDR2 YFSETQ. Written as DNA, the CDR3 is TGCGCCAGCAGCTCCCCGGGGGGGACCGACAATGAGCAGTTCTTC. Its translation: CASSSPGGTDNEQFF.

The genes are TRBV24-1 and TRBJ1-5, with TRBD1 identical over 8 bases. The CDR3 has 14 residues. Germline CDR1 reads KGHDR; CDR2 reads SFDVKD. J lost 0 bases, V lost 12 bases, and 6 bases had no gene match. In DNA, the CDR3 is TGTGCCTCATCCGGGACAGGTAGCAATCAGCCCCAGCATTTT. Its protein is CASSGTGSNQPQHF.

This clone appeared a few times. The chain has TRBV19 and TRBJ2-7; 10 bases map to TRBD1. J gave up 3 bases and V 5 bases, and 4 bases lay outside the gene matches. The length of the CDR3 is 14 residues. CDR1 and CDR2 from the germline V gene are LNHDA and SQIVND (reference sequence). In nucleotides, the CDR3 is TGTGCCAGTAGTGCGGGACAGGGGAACTACGAGCAGTACTTC. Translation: CASSAGQGNYEQYF.

The CDR3 here is CASTPGVGYEQYF. In nucleotides, the CDR3 is TGTGCCAGTACGCCGGGGGTAGGATACGAGCAGTACTTC. V is TRBV5-8 and J is TRBJ2-7; D is possibly TRBD2 (6 bases). V gave up 8 bases and J gave up 4 bases, with 16 bases separating them. This CDR3 has 13 amino acids. CDR1 and CDR2 (germline): SGHTS, YDEGEE.

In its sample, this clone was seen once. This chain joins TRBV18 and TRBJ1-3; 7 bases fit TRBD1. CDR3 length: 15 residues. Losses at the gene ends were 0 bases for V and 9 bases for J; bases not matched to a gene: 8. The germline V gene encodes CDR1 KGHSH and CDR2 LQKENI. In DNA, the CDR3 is TGTGCCAGCTCACCACCGACAGGGCCCTTCGTCACCATATATTTT. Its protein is CASSPPTGPFVTIYF. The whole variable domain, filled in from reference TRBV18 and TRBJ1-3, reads NAGVMQNPRHLVRRRGQEARLRCSPMKGHSHVYWYRQLPEEGLKFMVYLQKENIIDESGMPKERFSAEFPKEGPSILRIQQVVRGDSAAYFCASSPPTGPFVTIYFGEGSWLTVV.

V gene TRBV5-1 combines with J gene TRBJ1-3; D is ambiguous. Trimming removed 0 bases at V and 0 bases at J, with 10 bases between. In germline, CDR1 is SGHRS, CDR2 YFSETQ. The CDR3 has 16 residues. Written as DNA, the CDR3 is TGCGCCAGCAGCTTGGAGGGAGGAGGCTCTGGAAACACCATATATTTT. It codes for CASSLEGGGSGNTIYF. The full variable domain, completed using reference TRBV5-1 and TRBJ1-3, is KAGVTQTPRYLIKTRGQQVTLSCSPISGHRSVSWYQQTPGQGLQFLFEYFSETQRNKGNFPGRFSGRQFSNSRSEMNVSTLELGDSALYLCASSLEGGGSGNTIYFGEGSWLTVV.

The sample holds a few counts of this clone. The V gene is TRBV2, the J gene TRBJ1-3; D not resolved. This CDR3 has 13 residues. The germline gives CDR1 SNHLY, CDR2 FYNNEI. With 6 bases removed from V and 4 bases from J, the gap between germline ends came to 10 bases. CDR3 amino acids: CASRLDKGNTIYF. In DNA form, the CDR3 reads TGTGCCAGCAGACTAGATAAGGGAAACACCATATATTTT.

DNA for the CDR3: TGTGCCAGCAGCCCGACGAACACAGGTGGAAATGGCTACACCTTC. It is translated as CASSPTNTGGNGYTF. V gene TRBV9 combines with J gene TRBJ1-2, with D perhaps TRBD1 (5 bases). Looked up from germline, CDR1 is SGDLS and CDR2 is YYNGEE. This CDR3 is built from 15 residues. The ends were cut back, 4 bases at V and 6 bases at J, with 19 bases in the middle. Full variable domain (missing parts from reference TRBV9 and TRBJ1-2): DSGVTQTPKHLITATGQRVTLRCSPRSGDLSVYWYQQSLDQGLQFLIQYYNGEERAKGNILERFSAQQFPDLHSELNLSSLELGDSALYFCASSPTNTGGNGYTFGSGTRLTVV.

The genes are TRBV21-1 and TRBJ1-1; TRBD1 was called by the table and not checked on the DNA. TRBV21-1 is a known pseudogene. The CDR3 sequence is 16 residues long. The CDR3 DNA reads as TGTGCCAGCAGCAAAGTGGTGGGCAGGGGGGACACTGAAGCTTTCTTT. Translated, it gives CASSKVVGRGDTEAFF.

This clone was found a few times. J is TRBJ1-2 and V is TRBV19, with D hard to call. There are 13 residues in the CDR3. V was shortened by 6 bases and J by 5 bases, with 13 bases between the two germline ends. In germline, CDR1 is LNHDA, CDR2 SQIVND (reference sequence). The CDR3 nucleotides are TGTGCCAGTAGCCCCCGCCCGGGGTATGGCTACACCTTC. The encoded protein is CASSPRPGYGYTF.

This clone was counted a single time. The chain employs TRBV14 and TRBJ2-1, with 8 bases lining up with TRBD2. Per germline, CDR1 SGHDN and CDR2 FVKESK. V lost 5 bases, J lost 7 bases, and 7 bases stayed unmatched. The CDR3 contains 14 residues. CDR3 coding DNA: TGTGCCAGCAGCTCCGCGGGGGGAGGGAATGAGCAGTTCTTC. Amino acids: CASSSAGGGNEQFF.

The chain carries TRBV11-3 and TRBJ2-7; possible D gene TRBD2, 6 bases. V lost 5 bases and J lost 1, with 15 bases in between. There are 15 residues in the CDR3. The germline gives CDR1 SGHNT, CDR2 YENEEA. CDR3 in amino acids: CASSLGVADSYEQYF. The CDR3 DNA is TGTGCCAGCAGCCTGGGGGTAGCGGATTCCTACGAGCAGTACTTC.

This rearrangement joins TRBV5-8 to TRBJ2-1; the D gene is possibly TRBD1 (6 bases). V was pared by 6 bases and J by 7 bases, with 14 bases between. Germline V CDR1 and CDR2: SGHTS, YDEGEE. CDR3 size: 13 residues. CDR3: CASKGDPINEQFF. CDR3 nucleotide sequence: TGTGCCAGCAAGGGGGATCCGATAAATGAGCAGTTCTTC.

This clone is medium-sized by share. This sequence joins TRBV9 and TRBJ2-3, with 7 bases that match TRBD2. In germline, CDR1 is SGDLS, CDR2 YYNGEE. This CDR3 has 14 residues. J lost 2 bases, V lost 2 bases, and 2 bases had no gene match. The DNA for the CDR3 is TGTGCCAGCAGCGTTAGCGGGTTCACAGATACGCAGTATTTT. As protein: CASSVSGFTDTQYF.

CDR3 in amino acids: CASSLPGQETQYF. CDR3 DNA: TGTGCCAGCAGCTTGCCGGGTCAAGAGACCCAGTACTTC. The chain joins TRBV7-3 to TRBJ2-5; D is undetermined. Germline V gives CDR1 SGHTA, CDR2 FQGTGA. The CDR3 spans 13 residues. Trimming pared 3 bases from V and 2 bases from J, leaving 7 bases between. Supplemented by reference TRBV7-3 and TRBJ2-5, the full variable domain reads GAGVSQTPSNKVTEKGKYVELRCDPISGHTALYWYRQSLGQGPEFLIYFQGTGAADDSGLPNDRFFAVRPEGSVSTLKIQRTERGDSAVYLCASSLPGQETQYFGPGTRLLVL.

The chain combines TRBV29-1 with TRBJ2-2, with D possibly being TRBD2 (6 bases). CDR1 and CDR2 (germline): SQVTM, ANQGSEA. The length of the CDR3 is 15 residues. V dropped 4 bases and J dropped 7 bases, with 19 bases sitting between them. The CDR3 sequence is CSVAGPGGMFGELFF. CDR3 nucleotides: TGCAGCGTTGCCGGGCCCGGAGGGATGTTCGGGGAGCTGTTTTTT.

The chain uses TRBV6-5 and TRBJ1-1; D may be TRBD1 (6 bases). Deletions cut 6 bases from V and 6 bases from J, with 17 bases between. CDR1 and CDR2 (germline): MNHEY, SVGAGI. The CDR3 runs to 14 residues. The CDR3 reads CASRLQGSAAEAFF. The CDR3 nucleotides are TGTGCCAGCAGGCTACAGGGTTCAGCGGCTGAAGCTTTCTTT.

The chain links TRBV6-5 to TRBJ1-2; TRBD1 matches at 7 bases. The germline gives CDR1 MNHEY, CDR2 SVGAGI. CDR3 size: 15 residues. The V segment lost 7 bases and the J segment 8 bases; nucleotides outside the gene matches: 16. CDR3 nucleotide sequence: TGTGCCAGCACCTATACTGACAGGGCCCTCGGAGGCTACACCTTC. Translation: CASTYTDRALGGYTF.

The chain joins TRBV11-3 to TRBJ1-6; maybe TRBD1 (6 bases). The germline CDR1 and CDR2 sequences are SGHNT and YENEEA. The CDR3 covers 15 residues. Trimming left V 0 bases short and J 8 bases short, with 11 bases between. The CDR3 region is CASSLEGQGHSPLHF. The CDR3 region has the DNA TGTGCCAGCAGCTTAGAGGGGCAGGGGCATTCACCCCTCCACTTT.

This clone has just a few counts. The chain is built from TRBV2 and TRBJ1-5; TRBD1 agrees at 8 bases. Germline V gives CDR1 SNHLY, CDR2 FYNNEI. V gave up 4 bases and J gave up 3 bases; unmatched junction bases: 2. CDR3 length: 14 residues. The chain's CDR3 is CASSGTGINQPQHF. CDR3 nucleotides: TGTGCCAGCAGTGGGACAGGGATCAATCAGCCCCAGCATTTT.

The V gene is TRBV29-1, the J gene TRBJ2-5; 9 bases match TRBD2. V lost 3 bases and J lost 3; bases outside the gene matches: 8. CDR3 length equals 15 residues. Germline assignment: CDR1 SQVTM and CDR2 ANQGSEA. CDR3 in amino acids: CSVERAGGWKETQYF. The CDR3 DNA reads TGCAGCGTTGAGCGAGCGGGGGGCTGGAAAGAGACCCAGTACTTC.

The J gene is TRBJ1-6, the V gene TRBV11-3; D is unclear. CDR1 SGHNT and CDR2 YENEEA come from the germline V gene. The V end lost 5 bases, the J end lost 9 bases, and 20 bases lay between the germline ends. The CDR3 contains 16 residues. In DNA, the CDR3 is TGTGCCAGCAGCCTATCTTCGTCGGTTCTCGGTTCACCCCTCCACTTT. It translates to CASSLSSSVLGSPLHF.

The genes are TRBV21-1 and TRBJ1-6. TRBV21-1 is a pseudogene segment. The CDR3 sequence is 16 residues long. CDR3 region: CASSRTTRSYNSPLHF. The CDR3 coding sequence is TGTGCCAGCAGCCGAACGACTCGCTCCTATAATTCACCCCTCCACTTT.

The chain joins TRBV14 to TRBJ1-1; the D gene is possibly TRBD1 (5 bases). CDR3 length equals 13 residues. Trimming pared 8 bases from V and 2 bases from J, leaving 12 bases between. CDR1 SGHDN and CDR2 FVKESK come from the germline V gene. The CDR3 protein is CASVGHPNTEAFF. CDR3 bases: TGTGCCAGCGTCGGACACCCAAACACTGAAGCTTTCTTT. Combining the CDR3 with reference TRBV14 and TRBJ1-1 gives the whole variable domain EAGVTQFPSHSVIEKGQTVTLRCDPISGHDNLYWYRRVMGKEIKFLLHFVKESKQDESGMPNNRFLAERTGGTYSTLKVQPAELEDSGVYFCASVGHPNTEAFFGQGTRLTVV.

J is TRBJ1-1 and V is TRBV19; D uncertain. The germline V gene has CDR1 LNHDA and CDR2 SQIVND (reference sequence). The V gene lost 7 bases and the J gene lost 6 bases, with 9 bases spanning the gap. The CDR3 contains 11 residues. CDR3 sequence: CASTLGPEAFF. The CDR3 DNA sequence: TGTGCCAGTACCCTGGGCCCTGAAGCTTTCTTT. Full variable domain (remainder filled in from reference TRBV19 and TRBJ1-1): DGGITQSPKYLFRKEGQNVTLSCEQNLNHDAMYWYRQDPGQGLRLIYYSQIVNDFQKGDIAEGYSVSREKKESFPLTVTSAQKNPTAFYLCASTLGPEAFFGQGTRLTVV.